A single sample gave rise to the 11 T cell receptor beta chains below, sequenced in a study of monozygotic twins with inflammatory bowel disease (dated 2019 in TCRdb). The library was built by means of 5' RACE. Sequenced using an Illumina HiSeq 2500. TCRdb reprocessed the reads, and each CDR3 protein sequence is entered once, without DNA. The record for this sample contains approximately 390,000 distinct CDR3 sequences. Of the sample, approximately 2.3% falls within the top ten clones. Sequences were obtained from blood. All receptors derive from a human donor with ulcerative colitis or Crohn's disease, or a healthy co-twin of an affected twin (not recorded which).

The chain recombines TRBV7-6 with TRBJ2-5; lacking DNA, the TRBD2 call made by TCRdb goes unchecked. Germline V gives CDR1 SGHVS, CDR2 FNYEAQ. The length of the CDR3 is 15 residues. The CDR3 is CASTPDGGSAETQYF.

The chain's CDR3 is CASSLGVAGDSYGYTF. J is TRBJ1-2 and V is TRBV7-2; TCRdb's D call of TRBD1 is untestable without DNA. From germline, CDR1 is SGHTA and CDR2 FQGNSA. This CDR3 is 16 amino acids long.

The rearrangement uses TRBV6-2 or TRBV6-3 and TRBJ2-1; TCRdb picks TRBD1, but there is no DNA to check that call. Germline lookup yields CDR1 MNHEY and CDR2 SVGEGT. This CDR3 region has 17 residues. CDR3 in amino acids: CASSQGRDRASYNEQFF.

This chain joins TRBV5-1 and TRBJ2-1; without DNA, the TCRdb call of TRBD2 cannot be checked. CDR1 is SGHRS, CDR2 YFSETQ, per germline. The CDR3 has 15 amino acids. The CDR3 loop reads CASSGLAGEWSEQFF.

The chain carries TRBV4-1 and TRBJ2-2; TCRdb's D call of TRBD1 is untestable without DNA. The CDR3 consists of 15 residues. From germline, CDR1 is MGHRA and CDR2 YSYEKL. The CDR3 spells CASSQVQGNTGELFF.

CDR3 sequence: CSSKTVGRRRDEQFF. The chain recombines TRBV20-1 with TRBJ2-1; the TCRdb call, TRBD2, lacks DNA for checking. Germline CDR1 reads DFQATT; CDR2 reads SNEGSKA (reference sequence). The CDR3 extends over 15 amino acids.

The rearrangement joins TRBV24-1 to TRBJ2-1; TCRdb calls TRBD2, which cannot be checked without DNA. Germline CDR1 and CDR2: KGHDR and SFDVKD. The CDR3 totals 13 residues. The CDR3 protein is CATSASFVNEQFF.

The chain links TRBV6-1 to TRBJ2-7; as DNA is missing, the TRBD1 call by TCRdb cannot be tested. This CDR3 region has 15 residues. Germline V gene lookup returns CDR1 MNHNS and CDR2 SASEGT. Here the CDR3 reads CASLIPTGPGYEQYF.

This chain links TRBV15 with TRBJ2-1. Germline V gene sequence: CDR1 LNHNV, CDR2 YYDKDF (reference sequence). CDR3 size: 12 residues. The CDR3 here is CATGPPYNEQFF.

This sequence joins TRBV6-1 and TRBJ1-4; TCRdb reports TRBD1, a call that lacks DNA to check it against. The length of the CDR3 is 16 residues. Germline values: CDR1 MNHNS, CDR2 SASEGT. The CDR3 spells CASYPIIQGAHEKLFF.

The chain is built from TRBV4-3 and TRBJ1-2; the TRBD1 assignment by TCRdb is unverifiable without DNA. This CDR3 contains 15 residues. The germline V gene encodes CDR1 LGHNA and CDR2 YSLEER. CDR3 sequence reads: CASSQEDRSNYGYTF.